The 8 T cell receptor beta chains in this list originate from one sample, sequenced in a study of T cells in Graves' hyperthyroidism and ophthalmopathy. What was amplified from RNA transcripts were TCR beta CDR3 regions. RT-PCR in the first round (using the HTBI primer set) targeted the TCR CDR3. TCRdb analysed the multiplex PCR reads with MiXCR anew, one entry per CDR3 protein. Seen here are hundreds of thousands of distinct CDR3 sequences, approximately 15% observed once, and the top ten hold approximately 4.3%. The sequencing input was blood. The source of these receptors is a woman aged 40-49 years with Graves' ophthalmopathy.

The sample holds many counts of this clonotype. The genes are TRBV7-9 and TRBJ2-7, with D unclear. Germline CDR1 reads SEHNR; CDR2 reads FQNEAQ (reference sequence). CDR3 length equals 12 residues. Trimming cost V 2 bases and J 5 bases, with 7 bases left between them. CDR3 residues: CASSLNLNEQYF. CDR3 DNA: TGTGCCAGCAGCTTAAATCTCAACGAGCAGTACTTC. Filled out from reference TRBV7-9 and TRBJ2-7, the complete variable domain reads DTGVSQNPRHKITKRGQNVTFRCDPISEHNRLYWYRQTLGQGPEFLTYFQNEAQLEKSRLLSDRFSAERPKGSFSTLEIQRTEQGDSAMYLCASSLNLNEQYFGPGTRLTVT.

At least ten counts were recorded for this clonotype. CDR3 DNA: TGTGCCAGCAGTTTCAGGAGGGTCTATGGCTACACCTTC. Its protein product is CASSFRRVYGYTF. The J gene is TRBJ1-2, the V gene TRBV28; no reliable D call. The CDR3 contains 13 residues. The germline V gene has CDR1 MDHEN and CDR2 SYDVKM. Trimming removed 3 bases at V and 4 bases at J, with 9 bases between.

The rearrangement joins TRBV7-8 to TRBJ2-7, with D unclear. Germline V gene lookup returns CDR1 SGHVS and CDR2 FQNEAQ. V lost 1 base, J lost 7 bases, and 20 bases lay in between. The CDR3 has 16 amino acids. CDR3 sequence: CASSLGPLYSLDEQYF. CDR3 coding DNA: TGTGCCAGCAGCTTAGGCCCCCTCTACAGTTTGGATGAGCAGTACTTC.

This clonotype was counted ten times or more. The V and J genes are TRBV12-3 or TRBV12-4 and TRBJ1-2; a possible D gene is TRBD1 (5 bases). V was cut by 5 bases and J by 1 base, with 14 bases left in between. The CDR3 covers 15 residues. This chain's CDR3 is CASSPRYRSNYGYTF. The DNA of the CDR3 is TGTGCCAGCAGTCCCCGGTACAGGAGTAACTATGGCTACACCTTC.

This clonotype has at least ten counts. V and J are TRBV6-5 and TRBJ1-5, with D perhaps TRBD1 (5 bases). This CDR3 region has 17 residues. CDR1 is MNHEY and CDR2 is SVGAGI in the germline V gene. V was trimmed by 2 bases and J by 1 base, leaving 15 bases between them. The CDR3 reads CASSYLGGSGSNQPQHF. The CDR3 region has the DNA TGTGCCAGCAGTTACCTCGGGGGTTCAGGCAGCAATCAGCCCCAGCATTTT.

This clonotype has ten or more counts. The CDR3 reads CASSYEGRTSGNTIYF. For the CDR3, the DNA is TGTGCCAGCAGTTACGAAGGGAGGACCTCTGGAAACACCATATATTTT. V is TRBV6-2 or TRBV6-3 and J is TRBJ1-3, with unresolved D. CDR1 and CDR2 (germline): MNHEY, SVGEGT. Trimming pared 2 bases from V and 0 bases from J, leaving 11 bases between. This CDR3 is 16 amino acids long.

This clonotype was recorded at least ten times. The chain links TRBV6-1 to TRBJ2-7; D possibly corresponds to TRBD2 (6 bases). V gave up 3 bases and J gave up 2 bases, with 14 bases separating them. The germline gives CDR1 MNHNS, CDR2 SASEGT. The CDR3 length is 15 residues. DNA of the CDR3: TGTGCCAGCAGTGATTGGAGGGACGGCACCTACGAGCAGTACTTC. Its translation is CASSDWRDGTYEQYF.

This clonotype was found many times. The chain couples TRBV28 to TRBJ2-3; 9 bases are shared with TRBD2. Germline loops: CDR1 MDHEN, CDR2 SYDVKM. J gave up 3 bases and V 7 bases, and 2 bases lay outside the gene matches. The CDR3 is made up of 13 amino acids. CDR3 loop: CASTAGGTDTQYF. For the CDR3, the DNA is TGTGCCAGCACAGCGGGAGGAACAGATACGCAGTATTTT.